The 32 T cell receptor beta chains in this list originate from one sample, sequenced in a study of T cell responses to AZD1222 COVID-19 vaccine (dated by TCRdb to the early 2020s). Library preparation employed the immunoSEQ multiplex PCR assay. In TCRdb, the immuneACCESS table is reduced to in-frame sequences with V and J assigned. These tables do not hold every clone; where another copy was compared, an unresolved V gene accounts for under half, and the others remain unexplained. The sample table records some 74,000 clones; 87% of these occur just once. The top ten clonotypes cover 1.3% of the sample. This specimen's time point label, per the study, means: about 28 days (+/-7) after the second vaccine dose. The specimen was peripheral blood, collected 28 days after the second AZD1222 dose. Receptors originate from an adult who received the AZD1222 COVID-19 vaccine.

The chain employs TRBV20-1 and TRBJ1-2, with 7 bases fitting TRBD1. Germline CDR1 is DFQATT and CDR2 is SNEGSKA (reference sequence). The junction had 9 bases not matched to a gene; V was cut back by 3 bases and J by 8 bases. The CDR3 covers 13 residues. The CDR3 protein is CSASALTGWGYTF. In nucleotides, the CDR3 is TGCAGTGCTAGTGCCCTGACAGGGTGGGGCTACACCTTC.

The chain links TRBV2 to TRBJ2-7, with TRBD2 as a possible D gene (6 bases). Germline V gives CDR1 SNHLY, CDR2 FYNNEI. The CDR3 is 15 residues long. The V end was cut by 6 bases, the J end by 2 bases, with 17 bases between. The CDR3 DNA sequence: TGTGCCAGCAGAAGACGGGAGACCGGGGCCTACGAGCAGTACTTC. It translates to CASRRRETGAYEQYF.

This chain connects TRBV5-6 to TRBJ1-1; TRBD1 might be the D (6 bases). Germline V lookup: CDR1 SGHDT, CDR2 YYEEEE. V lost 2 bases to trimming and J lost 12 bases, with 23 bases between them. The CDR3 loop spans 15 amino acids. The CDR3 loop is CASSLSDTGRLETFF. CDR3 coding DNA: TGTGCCAGCAGCTTATCGGACACAGGGCGGCTAGAAACTTTCTTT.

This clone was counted only a few times. V and J are TRBV27 and TRBJ1-2; unclear D gene. The CDR3 consists of 12 residues. Germline lookup yields CDR1 MNHEY and CDR2 SMNVEV (reference sequence). V was shortened by 4 bases and J by 8 bases, with 11 bases between the two germline ends. CDR3 DNA: TGTGCCAGCAGTTCTCTGAGTGGCGGCTACACCTTC. It translates to CASSSLSGGYTF.

This chain joins TRBV7-3 and TRBJ2-6, with a possible D match to TRBD2 (5 bases). This CDR3 spans 16 amino acids. The V end was cut by 4 bases, the J end by 3 bases, with 13 bases between. Germline loops: CDR1 SGHTA, CDR2 FQGTGA. The CDR3 DNA is TGTGCCAGCAGCTACCTAGGAGGAGTTGGGGCCAACGTCCTGACTTTC. Translated: CASSYLGGVGANVLTF.

The gene calls are TRBV19 and TRBJ1-1; possibly TRBD1 for D (5 bases). This CDR3 has 14 residues. Trimming took off 3 bases at V and 2 bases at J, with 10 bases between the two ends. Germline V CDR1 and CDR2: LNHDA, SQIVND (reference sequence). DNA for the CDR3: TGTGCCAGTAGTATGTCCGACAGTAACACTGAAGCTTTCTTT. Its translation is CASSMSDSNTEAFF.

The chain joins TRBV10-3 to TRBJ2-5, with TRBD2 as a possible D gene (5 bases). CDR1 and CDR2 from the germline V gene are ENHRY and SYGVKD. The CDR3 consists of 14 residues. Deletions cut 2 bases from V and 5 bases from J, with 12 bases between. CDR3 nucleotides: TGTGCCATCAGTGAGATGGCGGGTGGGGAGACCCAGTACTTC. The encoded protein is CAISEMAGGETQYF.

This clone was observed a single time. The chain joins TRBV10-2 to TRBJ1-1; D is ambiguous. V dropped 7 bases and J dropped 1 base, with 10 bases sitting between them. The CDR3 sequence is 13 residues long. CDR1 is WSHSY and CDR2 is SAAADI in the germline V gene. The CDR3, as DNA: TGCGCCAGCACCTCACGAGGGAACACTGAAGCTTTCTTT. Protein: CASTSRGNTEAFF.

The chain couples TRBV7-3 to TRBJ2-1; D call uncertain. Trimming took 2 bases from V and 6 from J, leaving 8 bases between them. Germline V gene data show CDR1 as SGHTA and CDR2 as FQGTGA. This CDR3 is 13 amino acids long. The CDR3 DNA is TGTGCCAGCAGCTTAGCGGCGGTCAATGAGCAGTTCTTC. It is translated as CASSLAAVNEQFF.

The chain links TRBV10-3 to TRBJ1-1; 11 positions match TRBD1. Trimming cost V 4 bases and J 0 bases; bases outside gene matches: 13. CDR3 length: 19 residues. The germline CDR1 and CDR2 sequences are ENHRY and SYGVKD. In nucleotides, the CDR3 is TGTGCCATCAGTGTCGGTCGTAAGGGACAGGGGGTGTTGAACACTGAAGCTTTCTTT. Protein sequence: CAISVGRKGQGVLNTEAFF.

The chain joins TRBV5-6 to TRBJ1-1, with D possibly being TRBD1 (5 bases). V lost 0 bases, J lost 4 bases, and 16 bases lay in between. The CDR3 contains 16 residues. The germline V gene has CDR1 SGHDT and CDR2 YYEEEE. The CDR3 loop reads CASSLGSLDTRTEAFF. In nucleotides, the CDR3 is TGTGCCAGCAGCTTGGGCAGCCTGGACACGCGCACTGAAGCTTTCTTT.

The J gene is TRBJ1-5, the V gene TRBV5-6; unclear D gene. This CDR3 is built from 14 residues. Looked up from germline, CDR1 is SGHDT and CDR2 is YYEEEE. V dropped 1 base and J dropped 4 bases, with 9 bases sitting between them. The CDR3 here is CASSLWDWNQPQHF. The CDR3 DNA reads TGTGCCAGCAGCTTGTGGGATTGGAATCAGCCCCAGCATTTT.

The chain joins TRBV11-2 to TRBJ1-6; 9 positions match TRBD1. The germline gives CDR1 SGHAT, CDR2 FQNNGV. The V gene end was trimmed by 4 bases and the J gene end by 9 bases; junction bases not matched to a gene: 10. The CDR3 length is 16 residues. The CDR3 loop reads CASSSWGGTGLSPLHF. DNA for the CDR3: TGTGCCAGCAGCTCATGGGGAGGGACAGGGCTTTCACCCCTCCACTTT.

V is TRBV5-4 and J is TRBJ1-5; D gene ambiguous. Germline V gene lookup returns CDR1 SGHNT and CDR2 YYREEE (reference sequence). The CDR3 totals 15 residues. Trimming shortened V by 4 bases and J by 0 bases, and 11 bases separated the two germline ends. As DNA, the CDR3 is TGTGCCAGCAGCCCCGCACCGGTTAGCAATCAGCCCCAGCATTTT. Translated, it gives CASSPAPVSNQPQHF. Full variable domain (outside the CDR3, taken from reference TRBV5-4 and TRBJ1-5): ETGVTQSPTHLIKTRGQQVTLRCSSQSGHNTVSWYQQALGQGPQFIFQYYREEENGRGNFPPRFSGLQFPNYSSELNVNALELDDSALYLCASSPAPVSNQPQHFGDGTRLSIL.

The chain recombines TRBV6-4 with TRBJ2-7; no clear D gene. The length of the CDR3 is 14 residues. Germline V CDR1 and CDR2: MRHNA, SNTAGT. With 7 bases removed from V and 0 bases from J, the gap between germline ends came to 13 bases. As DNA, the CDR3 is TGTGCCAGCACCATCAATTATCCCTCCTACGAGCAGTACTTC. Translation gives CASTINYPSYEQYF.

This rearrangement joins TRBV5-1 to TRBJ1-1; TRBD1 might be the D (6 bases). Trimming took 4 bases from V and 2 from J, leaving 15 bases between them. Germline CDR1 is SGHRS and CDR2 is YFSETQ. This CDR3 comprises 15 residues. This chain's CDR3 is CASSRYRGTNTEAFF. For the CDR3, the DNA is TGCGCCAGCAGCAGGTATAGGGGGACTAACACTGAAGCTTTCTTT.

The chain is built from TRBV18 and TRBJ1-2, with unresolved D. The V end was cut by 0 bases, the J end by 2 bases, with 19 bases between. The CDR3 runs 18 residues. CDR1 and CDR2 from the germline V gene are KGHSH and LQKENI. The CDR3 DNA reads TGTGCCAGCTCACCACCGAATGTGCAAAGGGTAGGAAACTATGGCTACACCTTC. Its protein is CASSPPNVQRVGNYGYTF. Looking up the rest from reference TRBV18 and TRBJ1-2 gives the full variable domain: NAGVMQNPRHLVRRRGQEARLRCSPMKGHSHVYWYRQLPEEGLKFMVYLQKENIIDESGMPKERFSAEFPKEGPSILRIQQVVRGDSAAYFCASSPPNVQRVGNYGYTFGSGTRLTVV.

J is TRBJ2-3 and V is TRBV19, with D tentatively TRBD2 (5 bases). The CDR3 sequence is 15 residues long. V lost 0 bases, J lost 0 bases, and 7 bases lay in between. Germline V gene sequence: CDR1 LNHDA, CDR2 SQIVND (reference sequence). The CDR3 sequence: CASSIDTRSTDTQYF. DNA of the CDR3: TGTGCCAGTAGTATAGACACTAGGAGCACAGATACGCAGTATTTT.

The V gene is TRBV5-6, the J gene TRBJ1-2; possible D gene TRBD1, 5 bases. With 0 bases removed from V and 4 bases from J, the gap between germline ends came to 13 bases. Per the germline V gene, CDR1 is SGHDT and CDR2 is YYEEEE. CDR3 size: 15 residues. The chain's CDR3 is CASSLAQGRGYGYTF. The CDR3 DNA is TGTGCCAGCAGCTTGGCCCAGGGTAGAGGCTATGGCTACACCTTC.

The J gene is TRBJ2-3, the V gene TRBV19; TRBD2 agrees at 7 bases. The ends lost 6 bases at V and 0 bases at J; junction bases unmatched: 6. The CDR3 covers 15 residues. From germline, CDR1 is LNHDA and CDR2 SQIVND (reference sequence). The CDR3 reads CASSGGGASTDTQYF. The CDR3 region has the DNA TGTGCCAGTAGCGGCGGGGGTGCAAGCACAGATACGCAGTATTTT.

The chain joins TRBV19 to TRBJ2-4; D is undetermined. Trimming removed 7 bases at V and 7 bases at J, with 14 bases between. The length of the CDR3 is 13 residues. CDR1 LNHDA and CDR2 SQIVND come from the germline V gene (reference sequence). CDR3 sequence: CASTVSIENIQYF. CDR3 coding DNA: TGTGCCAGTACAGTCTCGATCGAGAACATTCAGTACTTC.

The chain uses TRBV7-9 and TRBJ2-7; 7 positions agree with TRBD2. V was pared by 1 base and J by 1 base, with 7 bases of the junction left unmatched. From germline, CDR1 is SEHNR and CDR2 FQNEAQ (reference sequence). The CDR3 sequence is 16 residues long. The CDR3 sequence is CASSLDWASGSYEQYF. The CDR3 nucleotides are TGTGCCAGCAGCTTAGATTGGGCTAGCGGTTCCTACGAGCAGTACTTC.

The rearrangement links TRBV27 to TRBJ2-5; 8 bases match TRBD1. CDR1 is MNHEY and CDR2 is SMNVEV in the germline V gene (reference sequence). The V gene end was trimmed by 0 bases and the J gene end by 2 bases; junction bases not matched to a gene: 5. The CDR3 has 16 residues. CDR3 DNA sequence: TGTGCCAGCAGTTTATCAGGCAGGGGGCCTCAAGAGACCCAGTACTTC. Encoded protein: CASSLSGRGPQETQYF.

The gene calls are TRBV5-8 and TRBJ1-5; D uncertain. Germline CDR1 SGHTS, CDR2 YDEGEE. The CDR3 is 13 amino acids. Trimming shortened V by 0 bases and J by 4 bases, and 5 bases separated the two germline ends. CDR3 coding DNA: TGTGCCAGCAGCTTGGAAGCGAATCAGCCCCAGCATTTT. The encoded protein is CASSLEANQPQHF.

V is TRBV27 and J is TRBJ1-6; D gene uncertain. The V gene's germline CDR1 is MNHEY and CDR2 SMNVEV (reference sequence). V gave up 5 bases and J gave up 2 bases, with 10 bases separating them. This CDR3 has 15 amino acids. The CDR3 DNA sequence: TGTGCCAGCAGTCCGATCCCCCCCTATAATTCACCCCTCCACTTT. Protein sequence: CASSPIPPYNSPLHF.

CDR3 residues: CASSRRSGSPTDTQYF. In DNA form, the CDR3 reads TGTGCCAGCAGCCGCCGTAGCGGGAGCCCCACAGATACGCAGTATTTT. The chain has TRBV14 and TRBJ2-3; 9 bases align to TRBD2. The CDR3 loop spans 16 amino acids. Trimming removed 4 bases from V and 2 bases from J; junction bases left unmatched: 7. The germline V gene encodes CDR1 SGHDN and CDR2 FVKESK.

J is TRBJ2-3 and V is TRBV5-1; 7 nucleotides agree with TRBD2. The CDR3 length is 15 residues. Germline-derived CDR1 and CDR2 are SGHRS and YFSETQ. The trim removed 4 bases at V and 5 bases at J, leaving 10 bases unmatched. CDR3 nucleotides: TGCGCCAGCAGCCAAAGCGGGACCCGCCGAGATACGCAGTATTTT. Its protein product is CASSQSGTRRDTQYF.

The chain couples TRBV19 to TRBJ2-7, with D maybe TRBD2 (6 bases). The CDR3 has 17 residues. V was pared by 7 bases and J by 2 bases, with 24 bases between. Germline CDR1 reads LNHDA; CDR2 reads SQIVND (reference sequence). CDR3 sequence: CASTTGGTDKATYEQYF. The CDR3 nucleotides are TGTGCCAGTACCACCGGGGGAACGGACAAGGCGACCTACGAGCAGTACTTC.

CDR3 in amino acids: CASSPPLAGVTTGELFF. The CDR3 region has the DNA TGTGCCAGCTCACCACCCTTAGCGGGAGTTACCACCGGGGAGCTGTTTTTT. The genes are TRBV18 and TRBJ2-2; 9 bases agree with TRBD2. Germline CDR1 is KGHSH and CDR2 is LQKENI. Trimming at V came to 0 bases and at J to 4 bases, leaving 6 bases not matched to a gene. The CDR3 extends over 17 amino acids.

This CDR3 reads CASSPGGSASDTQYF. CDR3 nucleotide sequence: TGTGCCAGCAGCCCTGGGGGGTCCGCGTCAGATACGCAGTATTTT. The gene calls are TRBV13 and TRBJ2-3, with a weak D call TRBD2 (6 bases). Germline CDR1 and CDR2: PRHDT and FYEKMQ (reference sequence). The CDR3 contains 15 residues. The V end was cut by 5 bases, the J end by 4 bases, with 16 bases between.

This rearrangement joins TRBV11-3 to TRBJ2-1; no firm D call. The CDR3 totals 15 residues. V lost 5 bases and J lost 1, with 12 bases in between. Germline V gene sequence: CDR1 SGHNT, CDR2 YENEEA. The CDR3 loop reads CASSPDVGSYNEQFF. The DNA of the CDR3 is TGTGCCAGCAGCCCCGATGTAGGATCCTACAATGAGCAGTTCTTC.

This chain joins TRBV4-1 and TRBJ1-4; TRBD1 aligns across 8 bases. Germline trimming cut 3 bases from V and 6 bases from J; bases unmatched to any gene: 9. Germline V CDR1 and CDR2: MGHRA, YSYEKL. The CDR3 is 16 residues long. The CDR3 sequence: CASSQDTGGHDEKLFF. CDR3 nucleotides: TGCGCCAGCAGCCAGGACACAGGGGGTCATGATGAAAAACTGTTTTTT.